What follows are 21 T cell receptor beta chains derived from one specimen sequenced in a study of OX40 agonist ivuxolimab in advanced cancers. Receptor amplification or capture employed the immunoSEQ multiplex PCR assay. TCRdb limited this immuneACCESS table to in-frame rearrangements with V and J called. A share of clones is missing; checked studies link under half to unresolved V genes, and the rest is unexplained. The sample includes 70,000 to 80,000 clones, with around 88% observed a single time. The ten largest clonotypes hold around 0.86% of the sample. The sequencing used CD4+ or CD8+ T cells sorted from blood, collected in a trial of the OX40 agonist ivuxolimab. All receptors derive from an adult with an advanced solid tumor such as melanoma, head and neck, liver or kidney cancer.

The genes are TRBV5-4 and TRBJ1-2; 8 bases are shared with TRBD1. Trimming took 3 bases from V and 4 from J; bases not matched to a gene: 5. Germline V gene data show CDR1 as SGHNT and CDR2 as YYREEE (reference sequence). The CDR3 spans 14 residues. The chain's CDR3 is CASSSQGAGYGYTF. CDR3 in DNA: TGTGCCAGCAGCTCTCAGGGGGCGGGCTATGGCTACACCTTC.

The V gene is TRBV7-2, the J gene TRBJ2-1; D is undetermined. The V gene lost 1 base and the J gene lost 5 bases, with 9 bases spanning the gap. Germline V gene data show CDR1 as SGHTA and CDR2 as FQGNSA. The CDR3 sequence is 14 residues long. CDR3 sequence (DNA): TGTGCCAGCAGCTTAGAGGCTCACAACAATGAGCAGTTCTTC. This encodes CASSLEAHNNEQFF.

The V gene is TRBV28, the J gene TRBJ2-5; D gene unclear. This CDR3 region has 15 residues. The V gene lost 6 bases and the J gene lost 2 bases, with 16 bases spanning the gap. Germline loops: CDR1 MDHEN, CDR2 SYDVKM. The CDR3 sequence is CASSIHGGGQETQYF. For the CDR3, the DNA is TGTGCCAGCAGCATACACGGCGGCGGACAAGAGACCCAGTACTTC. The complete variable domain, with remaining parts taken from reference TRBV28 and TRBJ2-5, reads DVKVTQSSRYLVKRTGEKVFLECVQDMDHENMFWYRQDPGLGLRLIYFSYDVKMKEKGDIPEGYSVSREKKERFSLILESASTNQTSMYLCASSIHGGGQETQYFGPGTRLLVL.

This clone was observed a handful of times. The J gene is TRBJ1-2, the V gene TRBV28, with TRBD1 matching 8 bases. The CDR3 is 14 residues long. V gave up 6 bases and J gave up 5 bases; unmatched junction bases: 8. In germline, CDR1 is MDHEN, CDR2 SYDVKM. CDR3 region: CASRSTGVPYGYTF. CDR3 nucleotides: TGTGCCAGCAGGTCGACAGGGGTCCCTTATGGCTACACCTTC.

The chain recombines TRBV10-3 with TRBJ2-4; D remains unclear. The CDR3 is 14 amino acids. Trimming took 3 bases from V and 1 from J, leaving 7 bases between them. Germline values: CDR1 ENHRY, CDR2 SYGVKD. The CDR3 is CAISEGQAKNIQYF. Written as DNA, the CDR3 is TGTGCCATCAGTGAAGGGCAGGCCAAAAACATTCAGTACTTC.

The chain couples TRBV7-9 to TRBJ2-5; D gene unclear. This CDR3 comprises 12 residues. Per the germline V gene, CDR1 is SEHNR and CDR2 is FQNEAQ (reference sequence). V was trimmed by 2 bases and J by 5 bases, leaving 6 bases between them. For the CDR3, the DNA is TGTGCCAGCAGCTTATCAGCCGAGACCCAGTACTTC. Translating it yields CASSLSAETQYF. Combining the CDR3 with reference TRBV7-9 and TRBJ2-5 gives the whole variable domain DTGVSQNPRHKITKRGQNVTFRCDPISEHNRLYWYRQTLGQGPEFLTYFQNEAQLEKSRLLSDRFSAERPKGSFSTLEIQRTEQGDSAMYLCASSLSAETQYFGPGTRLLVL.

The chain employs TRBV9 and TRBJ2-5, with a possible D match to TRBD1 (5 bases). Germline values: CDR1 SGDLS, CDR2 YYNGEE. V lost 0 bases and J lost 0, with 9 bases in between. This CDR3 has 15 amino acids. CDR3 amino acids: CASSVEGYHQETQYF. The CDR3 coding sequence is TGTGCCAGCAGCGTAGAGGGGTACCACCAAGAGACCCAGTACTTC.

The chain employs TRBV7-9 and TRBJ1-1; a weak D match, TRBD1 (5 bases). With 9 bases removed from V and 1 base from J, the gap between germline ends came to 12 bases. CDR1 and CDR2 (germline): SEHNR, FQNEAQ (reference sequence). CDR3 size: 13 residues. The CDR3 coding sequence is TGTGCCAGTGAATGGGGCGAGAACACTGAAGCTTTCTTT. Translation gives CASEWGENTEAFF.

The V call is TRBV6-5, the J call TRBJ2-2, with D perhaps matching TRBD1 (6 bases). With 5 bases removed from V and 2 bases from J, the gap between germline ends came to 9 bases. Germline CDR1 is MNHEY and CDR2 is SVGAGI. The CDR3 spans 14 residues. The CDR3 sequence is CASSPQGNTGELFF. The CDR3 region has the DNA TGTGCCAGCAGTCCACAGGGCAACACCGGGGAGCTGTTTTTT.

J is TRBJ2-2 and V is TRBV5-1; TRBD1 matches 7 bases. The CDR3 extends over 18 amino acids. Per the germline V gene, CDR1 is SGHRS and CDR2 is YFSETQ. V was pared by 2 bases and J by 4 bases, with 14 bases of the junction left unmatched. In DNA, the CDR3 is TGCGCCAGCAGCTTTGGAGTCGGGGTCTCAGGGGGCACCGGGGAGCTGTTTTTT. It is translated as CASSFGVGVSGGTGELFF. Complete variable domain (other parts from reference TRBV5-1 and TRBJ2-2): KAGVTQTPRYLIKTRGQQVTLSCSPISGHRSVSWYQQTPGQGLQFLFEYFSETQRNKGNFPGRFSGRQFSNSRSEMNVSTLELGDSALYLCASSFGVGVSGGTGELFFGEGSRLTVL.

The rearrangement links TRBV2 to TRBJ2-5; unclear D gene. Germline lookup yields CDR1 SNHLY and CDR2 FYNNEI. The CDR3 sequence is 11 residues long. V was shortened by 8 bases and J by 6 bases, with 10 bases between the two germline ends. This CDR3 reads CASARTQTQYF. CDR3 bases: TGTGCCAGCGCCCGGACGCAGACCCAGTACTTC. The whole variable domain, remainder taken from reference TRBV2 and TRBJ2-5, is EPEVTQTPSHQVTQMGQEVILRCVPISNHLYFYWYRQILGQKVEFLVSFYNNEISEKSEIFDDQFSVERPDGSNFTLKIRSTKLEDSAMYFCASARTQTQYFGPGTRLLVL.

This chain uses TRBV18 with TRBJ2-6, with 8 bases aligning to TRBD1. The germline CDR1 and CDR2 sequences are KGHSH and LQKENI. This CDR3 contains 16 residues. The V segment lost 3 bases and the J segment 3 bases; nucleotides outside the gene matches: 4. The CDR3 region has the DNA TGTGCCAGCTCACCTCCCGGGACAGGTGGGGCCAACGTCCTGACTTTC. This gives the protein CASSPPGTGGANVLTF. Full variable domain (rest looked up from reference TRBV18 and TRBJ2-6): NAGVMQNPRHLVRRRGQEARLRCSPMKGHSHVYWYRQLPEEGLKFMVYLQKENIIDESGMPKERFSAEFPKEGPSILRIQQVVRGDSAAYFCASSPPGTGGANVLTFGAGSRLTVL.

This chain's CDR3 is CASSLSPGQAYEQYF. The CDR3, as DNA: TGTGCCAGCAGCTTATCCCCGGGACAGGCCTACGAGCAGTACTTC. The gene calls are TRBV11-2 and TRBJ2-7; 8 nucleotides match TRBD1. Germline V lookup: CDR1 SGHAT, CDR2 FQNNGV. The J segment lost 2 bases and the V segment lost 2 bases, leaving 5 bases of the junction unmatched. The CDR3 has 15 amino acids. The whole variable domain, remainder taken from reference TRBV11-2 and TRBJ2-7, is EAGVAQSPRYKIIEKRQSVAFWCNPISGHATLYWYQQILGQGPKLLIQFQNNGVVDDSQLPKDRFSAERLKGVDSTLKIQPAKLEDSAVYLCASSLSPGQAYEQYFGPGTRLTVT.

This clone was seen a few times. The CDR3 bases are TGTGCCAGTAGAGACCCGGGACAGGGCTATGGCTACACCTTC. Translating it yields CASRDPGQGYGYTF. The chain has TRBV19 and TRBJ1-2, with 9 bases lining up with TRBD1. The V gene's germline CDR1 is LNHDA and CDR2 SQIVND (reference sequence). V lost 6 bases to trimming and J lost 4 bases; unmatched junction nucleotides: 6. This CDR3 region has 14 residues.

As to this clone: The DNA is omitted, as the CDR3 cannot be located on it reliably, and the CDR3 follows TCRdb's listing. This chain joins TRBV19 and TRBJ1-2; the D call TRBD1 from the table was never checked on the DNA. The CDR3 adds up to 18 amino acids, both ends counted. The germline CDR1 and CDR2 sequences are LNHDA and SQIVND (reference sequence). The CDR3 sequence: CASSQKGTGLRVGDGSSF.

The chain is built from TRBV6-5 and TRBJ2-3; D is possibly TRBD1 (6 bases). The CDR3 runs to 15 residues. Between the trimmed V and J ends, which lost 3 bases and 3 bases, there was a span of 13 bases. From germline, CDR1 is MNHEY and CDR2 SVGAGI. This CDR3 reads CASSYSTGWTDTQYF. The DNA of the CDR3 is TGTGCCAGCAGTTATTCTACAGGGTGGACAGATACGCAGTATTTT.

The chain joins TRBV9 to TRBJ1-6; D unresolved. CDR1 is SGDLS and CDR2 is YYNGEE in the germline V gene. This CDR3 region has 14 residues. V was cut by 0 bases and J by 7 bases, with 8 bases left in between. The CDR3 coding sequence is TGTGCCAGCAGCGTAGAAGCGGTCAATTCACCCCTCCACTTT. Translated, it gives CASSVEAVNSPLHF. Full variable domain (remainder filled in from reference TRBV9 and TRBJ1-6): DSGVTQTPKHLITATGQRVTLRCSPRSGDLSVYWYQQSLDQGLQFLIQYYNGEERAKGNILERFSAQQFPDLHSELNLSSLELGDSALYFCASSVEAVNSPLHFGNGTRLTVT.

The V gene is TRBV11-2, the J gene TRBJ1-1; D call uncertain. Germline CDR1 reads SGHAT; CDR2 reads FQNNGV. This CDR3 has 14 residues. Trimming cost V 4 bases and J 2 bases, with 11 bases left between them. CDR3 DNA sequence: TGTGCCAGCAGCTACCACGCGGTTAACACTGAAGCTTTCTTT. It translates to CASSYHAVNTEAFF.

The rearrangement uses TRBV5-1 and TRBJ2-5; D might be TRBD2 (5 bases). The V and J ends lost 6 bases and 9 bases respectively, with 9 bases between them. Germline V CDR1 and CDR2: SGHRS, YFSETQ. The CDR3 loop spans 10 amino acids. The CDR3 bases are TGCGCCAGCATCACGAGGGCCCAGTACTTC. Translated: CASITRAQYF.

This chain joins TRBV6-5 and TRBJ2-7; 7 bases are a match to TRBD1. The germline V gene has CDR1 MNHEY and CDR2 SVGAGI. This CDR3 has 13 residues. V gave up 5 bases and J gave up 2 bases; unmatched junction bases: 3. The CDR3 coding sequence is TGTGCCAGCAGTGATCAGGGGGCCTACGAGCAGTACTTC. It codes for CASSDQGAYEQYF.

This clone appeared once. This chain uses TRBV28 with TRBJ2-7, with D uncertain. There are 11 residues in the CDR3. Germline V gene data show CDR1 as MDHEN and CDR2 as SYDVKM. Trimming cost V 10 bases and J 2 bases, with 9 bases left between them. DNA for the CDR3: TGTGCCACCAAAAGCCCCTACGAGCAGTACTTC. Translation gives CATKSPYEQYF.